Below, 27 T cell receptor beta chains from the same sample are listed, as sequenced in a study of shared T cell receptors in the human thymus. The table came from immunoSEQ multiplex PCR; TCRdb's copy has only in-frame clones and leaves some out. The sample consists of 55,000 to 80,000 clones, 90% to 95% of them appearing once. Sequencing was performed on thymocytes. Receptors were obtained from a human donor.

The genes are TRBV4-1 and TRBJ2-1; 7 bases align to TRBD1. Trimming at V came to 4 bases and at J to 4 bases, leaving 10 bases not matched to a gene. The germline V gene has CDR1 MGHRA and CDR2 YSYEKL. CDR3 length: 16 amino acids. The CDR3, as DNA: TGCGCCAGCAGCCGCCCCAGGGGGATCACATACAATGAGCAGTTCTTC. Amino acid sequence: CASSRPRGITYNEQFF.

The chain combines TRBV9 with TRBJ2-1; 8 bases align to TRBD1. Germline V gene sequence: CDR1 SGDLS, CDR2 YYNGEE. V was pared by 6 bases and J by 0 bases, with 8 bases of the junction left unmatched. The CDR3 spans 16 residues. The CDR3 protein is CASTEGTGRSYNEQFF. The CDR3, as DNA: TGTGCCAGCACTGAAGGGACAGGCCGCTCCTACAATGAGCAGTTCTTC.

The rearrangement links TRBV20-1 to TRBJ2-7; no reliable D call. CDR1 and CDR2 (germline): DFQATT, SNEGSKA (reference sequence). CDR3 length: 11 amino acids. The CDR3 DNA sequence: TGCAGGGCGCGGCCAATCTACGAGCAGTACTTC. As protein: CRARPIYEQYF.

The chain carries TRBV29-1 and TRBJ2-1, with D perhaps given as TRBD1 or TRBD2 (5 bases each). This CDR3 is 17 amino acids long. Germline CDR1 SQVTM, CDR2 ANQGSEA. The germline V and J ends were trimmed by 3 bases and 5 bases, with 23 bases remaining between them. The DNA for the CDR3 is TGCAGCGTTGAGGGGTGGCGTGGGGGTCTGGGGGACAATGAGCAGTTCTTC. As protein: CSVEGWRGGLGDNEQFF.

This rearrangement joins TRBV6-1 to TRBJ2-5; weak D call: TRBD1 (6 bases). The J call may not be correct, given that the DNA end is closer to TRBJ2-7. Germline CDR1 is MNHNS and CDR2 is SASEGT. The CDR3 totals 15 residues. The CDR3 DNA follows: TGTGCCAGCAGTCGCCAGGGGACCTCACCCTACGAGCAGTACTTC. Protein product: CASSRQGTSPYEQYF.

The genes are TRBV28 and TRBJ2-5; no clear D. V was pared by 4 bases and J by 4 bases, with 13 bases between. CDR1 and CDR2 (germline): MDHEN, SYDVKM. The CDR3 has 14 amino acids. The CDR3 region is CASSSPPARETQYF. The CDR3 region has the DNA TGTGCCAGCAGTTCCCCGCCGGCGAGAGAGACCCAGTACTTC.

The V gene is TRBV4-1, the J gene TRBJ1-5; D might be TRBD1 (5 bases). Per the germline V gene, CDR1 is MGHRA and CDR2 is YSYEKL. The CDR3 sequence is 16 residues long. Trimming removed 0 bases at V and 3 bases at J, with 12 bases between. CDR3 DNA sequence: TGCGCCAGCAGCCAAGAGGTTTCAGGGCTCAATCAGCCCCAGCATTTT. It translates to CASSQEVSGLNQPQHF.

This clone was detected only a few times. J is TRBJ1-2 and V is TRBV2, with D possibly TRBD1 on 6 matching bases. CDR3 length: 11 amino acids. Germline V gives CDR1 SNHLY, CDR2 FYNNEI. The chain's CDR3 is CVRGERHGYTF. The CDR3 bases are TGTGTTAGGGGGGAGAGGCATGGCTACACCTTC.

This clone appeared a single time. The V call is TRBV7-3, the J call TRBJ2-5; no clear D. CDR3 length equals 13 residues. V lost 2 bases and J 4 bases, leaving 8 bases between the germline ends. The germline V gene has CDR1 SGHTA and CDR2 FQGTGA. CDR3 loop: CASSLAVRETQYF. DNA for the CDR3: TGTGCCAGCAGCTTAGCCGTCAGAGAGACCCAGTACTTC. The whole variable domain, filled in from reference TRBV7-3 and TRBJ2-5, reads GAGVSQTPSNKVTEKGKYVELRCDPISGHTALYWYRQSLGQGPEFLIYFQGTGAADDSGLPNDRFFAVRPEGSVSTLKIQRTERGDSAVYLCASSLAVRETQYFGPGTRLLVL.

The chain joins TRBV7-3 to TRBJ2-5, with TRBD2 identical over 8 bases. Trimming removed 5 bases from V and 1 base from J; junction bases left unmatched: 3. There are 14 residues in the CDR3. Germline-derived CDR1 and CDR2 are SGHTA and FQGTGA. The CDR3 DNA reads TGTGCCAGCAGCGCCGGACTAGCCCAAGAGACCCAGTACTTC. It specifies CASSAGLAQETQYF.

The rearrangement links TRBV11-2 to TRBJ2-7; TRBD2 aligns across 8 bases. Germline values: CDR1 SGHAT, CDR2 FQNNGV. V was pared by 2 bases and J by 1 base, with 13 bases of the junction left unmatched. The length of the CDR3 is 18 residues. The CDR3 nucleotides read TGTGCCAGCAGCTTATTGTTCCGTTTCGGGACTAGATCCTACGAGCAGTACTTC. Amino acid sequence: CASSLLFRFGTRSYEQYF.

V and J are TRBV29-1 and TRBJ2-1; D gene ambiguous. The V end lost 2 bases, the J end lost 2 bases, and 13 bases lay between the germline ends. Germline V lookup: CDR1 SQVTM, CDR2 ANQGSEA. CDR3 length equals 15 residues. Here the CDR3 reads CSVEKGPNTYNEQFF. CDR3 sequence (DNA): TGCAGCGTTGAAAAGGGCCCAAATACCTACAATGAGCAGTTCTTC.

The CDR3, as DNA: TGCGCCAGCAGCTTGGCCGGGGTTCTGGGAAACACCATATATTTT. Protein product: CASSLAGVLGNTIYF. The chain uses TRBV5-1 and TRBJ1-3; no clear D gene. CDR1 SGHRS and CDR2 YFSETQ come from the germline V gene. The CDR3 has 15 residues. Trimming shortened V by 0 bases and J by 4 bases, and 11 bases separated the two germline ends.

This chain uses TRBV27 with TRBJ1-2, with TRBD1 as a possible D gene (6 bases). Germline CDR1 MNHEY, CDR2 SMNVEV (reference sequence). The V end was cut by 5 bases, the J end by 3 bases, with 16 bases between. CDR3 length: 15 residues. CDR3 amino acids: CASSPEQGGDYGYTF. As DNA, the CDR3 is TGTGCCAGCAGTCCCGAACAGGGAGGGGACTATGGCTACACCTTC.

This chain links TRBV7-6 with TRBJ2-5; 13 nucleotides match TRBD2. Germline V CDR1 and CDR2: SGHVS, FNYEAQ. The CDR3 loop spans 19 amino acids. With V trimmed by 5 bases and J by 3 bases, 15 bases remained unmatched. The CDR3 DNA reads as TGTGCCAGCAGCCCAGAAAAAGTGAGACTAGCGGGGGGTAAAGAGACCCAGTACTTC. It translates to CASSPEKVRLAGGKETQYF.

The V and J genes are TRBV15 and TRBJ1-2; D perhaps matches TRBD1 (5 bases). CDR3 length: 16 amino acids. The germline gives CDR1 LNHNV, CDR2 YYDKDF (reference sequence). V lost 0 bases to trimming and J lost 2 bases, with 13 bases between them. The CDR3 spells CATSRDRQRFNYGYTF. CDR3 sequence (DNA): TGTGCCACCAGCAGAGACCGACAGAGGTTCAACTATGGCTACACCTTC.

The V gene is TRBV9, the J gene TRBJ1-2; weak D call: TRBD1 (5 bases). V was pared by 0 bases and J by 8 bases, with 17 bases between. CDR3 length: 15 residues. Germline loops: CDR1 SGDLS, CDR2 YYNGEE. The CDR3 here is CASSVDETDPEGYTF. In DNA form, the CDR3 reads TGTGCCAGCAGCGTAGACGAGACAGACCCCGAAGGCTACACCTTC.

The rearrangement links TRBV16 to TRBJ1-2, with no clear D. The germline gives CDR1 KGHSY, CDR2 FQNENV. V shed 2 bases and J shed 7 bases, with 20 bases lying between them. The CDR3 runs to 16 residues. The CDR3 DNA sequence: TGTGCCAGCAGCCAAACCCCTTGGGGAAAGGTGTGTGGCTACACCTTC. This translates into CASSQTPWGKVCGYTF.

This chain joins TRBV6-5 and TRBJ2-5, with a tentative D call TRBD1 (5 bases). CDR3 size: 14 residues. V was shortened by 4 bases and J by 2 bases, with 11 bases between the two germline ends. Germline values: CDR1 MNHEY, CDR2 SVGAGI. The CDR3 DNA reads as TGTGCCAGCAGTTTGGACACGAGTCAAGAGACCCAGTACTTC. Translation: CASSLDTSQETQYF.

This sequence joins TRBV7-9 and TRBJ2-3; a possible D gene is TRBD2 (5 bases). CDR1 SEHNR and CDR2 FQNEAQ come from the germline V gene (reference sequence). This CDR3 is built from 11 residues. V was clipped by 8 bases and J by 3 bases, with 6 bases between them. As DNA, the CDR3 is TGTGCCAGCGGCGGGACAGATACGCAGTATTTT. This gives the protein CASGGTDTQYF. The full variable domain, its missing parts supplied by reference TRBV7-9 and TRBJ2-3, is DTGVSQNPRHKITKRGQNVTFRCDPISEHNRLYWYRQTLGQGPEFLTYFQNEAQLEKSRLLSDRFSAERPKGSFSTLEIQRTEQGDSAMYLCASGGTDTQYFGPGTRLTVL.

The V and J genes are TRBV18 and TRBJ2-7, with D uncertain. This CDR3 has 13 amino acids. Trimming took 0 bases from V and 3 from J, leaving 6 bases between them. Germline CDR1 reads KGHSH; CDR2 reads LQKENI. CDR3 amino acids: CASSPPEFYEQYF. Written as DNA, the CDR3 is TGTGCCAGCTCACCACCGGAATTCTACGAGCAGTACTTC. Full variable domain (remainder filled in from reference TRBV18 and TRBJ2-7): NAGVMQNPRHLVRRRGQEARLRCSPMKGHSHVYWYRQLPEEGLKFMVYLQKENIIDESGMPKERFSAEFPKEGPSILRIQQVVRGDSAAYFCASSPPEFYEQYFGPGTRLTVT.

This clone was seen only once. The CDR3 protein is CASSLRGVVNEQFF. CDR3 in DNA: TGTGCCAGCAGCTTGCGGGGGGTCGTAAATGAGCAGTTCTTC. This sequence joins TRBV11-3 and TRBJ2-1; 8 positions match TRBD2. CDR1 and CDR2 (germline): SGHNT, YENEEA. V lost 3 bases, J lost 7 bases, and 5 bases stayed unmatched. The CDR3 contains 14 residues.

This chain connects TRBV4-3 to TRBJ1-2; D is ambiguous. The ends were cut back, 0 bases at V and 7 bases at J, with 12 bases in the middle. Germline V gene lookup returns CDR1 LGHNA and CDR2 YSLEER. The CDR3 contains 14 residues. This chain's CDR3 is CASSQDLALCGYTF. The CDR3 DNA sequence: TGCGCCAGCAGCCAAGATCTTGCGTTGTGTGGCTACACCTTC.

The DNA of the CDR3 is TGCAGCGTTGAAGCCTCAGGTGGCCTCGTTGACTACACCTTC. This encodes CSVEASGGLVDYTF. The rearrangement uses TRBV29-1 and TRBJ1-2; D unclear. Looked up from germline, CDR1 is SQVTM and CDR2 is ANQGSEA. V lost 1 base, J lost 10 bases, and 19 bases lay in between. The CDR3 covers 14 residues.

This rearrangement joins TRBV28 to TRBJ2-1, with unresolved D. V gave up 1 base and J gave up 0 bases, with 10 bases separating them. There are 16 residues in the CDR3. CDR1 and CDR2 from the germline V gene are MDHEN and SYDVKM. The CDR3 reads CASSLLAAHSYNEQFF. In DNA form, the CDR3 reads TGTGCCAGCAGTTTATTGGCGGCCCACTCCTACAATGAGCAGTTCTTC.

This clone was seen just once. This chain uses TRBV5-6 with TRBJ2-1; tentative D call: TRBD2 (5 bases). Per germline, CDR1 SGHDT and CDR2 YYEEEE. V was shortened by 4 bases and J by 5 bases, with 19 bases between the two germline ends. The CDR3 runs 16 residues. This chain's CDR3 is CASSPQPTPTNNEQFF. Written as DNA, the CDR3 is TGTGCCAGCAGCCCGCAGCCCACCCCGACTAACAATGAGCAGTTCTTC.

The J gene is TRBJ2-7, the V gene TRBV4-1; TRBD1 matches 9 bases. CDR3 size: 18 residues. The V and J ends lost 1 base and 6 bases, in that order; junction bases with no gene match: 16. Germline CDR1 and CDR2: MGHRA and YSYEKL. CDR3 sequence reads: CASSQVVQGAASICEQYF. The DNA for the CDR3 is TGCGCCAGCAGCCAAGTTGTACAGGGGGCCGCCTCAATCTGCGAGCAGTACTTC.